This is a list of T cell receptor beta chains from one sample in a study of graft-versus-host responses after intestinal transplantation. Here immunoSEQ multiplex PCR was the method, and the copy in TCRdb shows in-frame clones only, minus some. The repertoire consists of about 36,000 clones, with approximately 94% occurring once and the leading ten covering 0.22%. The antigens these receptors bind are not known. The starting material was unstimulated CD4+ T cells sorted from spleen or lymph node cells, obtained before transplant. These receptors all come from a human donor who was the organ donor for an intestinal transplant. Each CDR3 is given with its conserved first and last residue. Each record gives: J gene, D gene, clone size, V gene, CDR3 DNA, CDR3 protein. D genes are given only for firm matches. Some rows have no size entry. The others give once, few or many, or a class for an expanded clone.

J: TRBJ2-7; D: .; size: .; V: TRBV6-5; DNA: TGTGCCAGCAGTTACTCTGGCGGGACCTACGAGCAGTACTTC; CDR3: CASSYSGGTYEQYF
J: TRBJ2-4; D: .; size: .; V: TRBV2; DNA: TGTGCCAGCAGTGAAGACCGGGACTTGAAAAACATTCAGTACTTC; CDR3: CASSEDRDLKNIQYF
J: TRBJ1-2; D: TRBD1; size: .; V: TRBV2; DNA: TGTGCCAGCAGTGCCGGGACAGGGAATAACTATGGCTACACCTTC; CDR3: CASSAGTGNNYGYTF
J: TRBJ2-2; D: TRBD1; size: .; V: TRBV11-1; DNA: TGTGCCAGCAGATCGACAGGGGCGAACACCGGGGAGCTGTTTTTT; CDR3: CASRSTGANTGELFF
J: TRBJ1-1; D: TRBD1; size: .; V: TRBV28; DNA: TGTGCCAGCAGTTTAAGGGACAGGGGGCCTTGGACTGAAGCTTTCTTT; CDR3: CASSLRDRGPWTEAFF
J: TRBJ2-5; D: TRBD2; size: .; V: TRBV5-8; DNA: TGTGCCAGCAAGACTAGCGGACTTAGCTACCCGGAGACCCAGTACTTC; CDR3: CASKTSGLSYPETQYF
J: TRBJ2-4; D: .; size: .; V: TRBV21-1; DNA: TGTGCCAGCAGCAAAGGATTAAACAGGGAAGCCAAAAACATTCAGTACTTC; CDR3: CASSKGLNREAKNIQYF
J: TRBJ2-3; D: TRBD1; size: .; V: TRBV19; DNA: TGTGCCAGTAGTAGCCAACAGGGGTCTAGCACAGATACGCAGTATTTT; CDR3: CASSSQQGSSTDTQYF
J: TRBJ2-2; D: TRBD2; size: .; V: TRBV5-6; DNA: TGTGCCAGCAGCCTAAGCGGGGGGAACACCGGGGAGCTGTTTTTT; CDR3: CASSLSGGNTGELFF
J: TRBJ2-5; D: .; size: .; V: TRBV5-1; DNA: TGCGCCAGCAGCTGGACCGGTTGGGGGCGCGGAGAGACCCAGTACTTC; CDR3: CASSWTGWGRGETQYF
J: TRBJ2-7; D: TRBD2; size: once; V: TRBV5-6; DNA: TGTGCCAGCAGCTTGAGCGGGGGGGAGGTCGAGCAGTACTTC; CDR3: CASSLSGGEVEQYF
J: TRBJ1-5; D: .; size: .; V: TRBV6-1; DNA: TGTGCCACCCGTAAGGTAGGGGATCAGCCCCAGCATTTT; CDR3: CATRKVGDQPQHF
J: TRBJ1-2; D: .; size: .; V: TRBV7-8; DNA: TGTGCCAGCAGCTTAGCGGGCAGTTTGTCCTATGGCTACACCTTC; CDR3: CASSLAGSLSYGYTF
J: TRBJ2-5; D: .; size: .; V: TRBV7-3; DNA: TGTGCCAGCAGCTTATCCTATAAAGAGACCCAGTACTTC; CDR3: CASSLSYKETQYF
J: TRBJ1-2; D: .; size: .; V: TRBV28; DNA: TGTGCCAGCACTTTACGATTATCCCGGAACTATGGCTACACCTTC; CDR3: CASTLRLSRNYGYTF
J: TRBJ1-4; D: TRBD1; size: .; V: TRBV5-4; DNA: TGTGCCAGCAGCATGGACCGGGACAGAAGGGAAAAACTGTTTTTT; CDR3: CASSMDRDRREKLFF